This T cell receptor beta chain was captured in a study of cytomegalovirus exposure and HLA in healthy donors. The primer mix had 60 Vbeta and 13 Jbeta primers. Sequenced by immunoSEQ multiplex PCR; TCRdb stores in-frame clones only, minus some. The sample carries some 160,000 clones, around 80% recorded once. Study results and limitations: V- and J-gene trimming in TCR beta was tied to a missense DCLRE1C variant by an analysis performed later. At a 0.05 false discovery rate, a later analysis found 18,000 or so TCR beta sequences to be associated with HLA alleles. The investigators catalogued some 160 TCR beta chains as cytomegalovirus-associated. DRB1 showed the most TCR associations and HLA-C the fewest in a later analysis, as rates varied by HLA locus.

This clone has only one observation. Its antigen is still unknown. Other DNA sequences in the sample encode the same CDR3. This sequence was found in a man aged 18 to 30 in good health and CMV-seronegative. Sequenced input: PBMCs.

The CDR3 coding sequence is TGCGCCAGCAGCCAAGATAGCGGGGCTCTTGAAGCTTTCTTT. Protein sequence: CASSQDSGALEAFF. V usage is TRBV4-1 and J usage is TRBJ1-1; D possibly corresponds to TRBD1 (5 bases). Deletions cut 0 bases from V and 7 bases from J, with 12 bases between. This CDR3 is 14 amino acids long. CDR1 is MGHRA, CDR2 YSYEKL, per germline.